Following are 18 T cell receptor beta chains from one sample sequenced in a study of human T cells and chemical hapten exposure. Time point noted: patch test 1, 2 weeks after DPC sensitization. As for treatment: therapeutic diphenylcyclopropenone sensitization with weekly scalp DPC. TCRdb re-analysed the RACE reads in MiXCR, keeping a single row per CDR3 protein. The data hold approximately 71,000 distinct CDR3 sequences, with around 10% observed a single time. Sequenced material: whole blood, taken in connection with sensitization to the hapten diphenylcyclopropenone (DPC). Receptors originate from a woman between 40 and 55 years old with alopecia areata. Some clones in this sample may be carry-over from other donors' samples.

This clonotype was seen at least ten times. Compared with germline, one end of the junction differs, possibly owing to a read error. The chain couples TRBV7-2 to TRBJ2-1; D not certain. The germline V gene encodes CDR1 SGHTA and CDR2 FQGNSA. The CDR3 is made up of 12 amino acids. The CDR3 nucleotides are TGTGCCAGCAGCTTACTTTACAATGGGCAGTTCTTC. Translation gives CASSLLYNGQFF.

This clonotype was picked up many times. The gene calls are TRBV20-1 and TRBJ2-1; 11 bases agree with TRBD2. There are 13 residues in the CDR3. V gave up 7 bases and J gave up 9 bases; unmatched junction bases: 8. Germline V gene sequence: CDR1 DFQATT, CDR2 SNEGSKA (reference sequence). Here the CDR3 reads CSENSGGATEQFF. The CDR3 nucleotides are TGCAGTGAAAATAGCGGGGGGGCCACTGAGCAGTTCTTC.

This clonotype ranks as medium-sized (0.01 to 0.1%). The chain couples TRBV7-2 to TRBJ1-2; possible D gene TRBD1, 5 bases. Germline CDR1 is SGHTA and CDR2 is FQGNSA. V gave up 8 bases and J gave up 5 bases, with 27 bases separating them. The CDR3 has 17 amino acids. CDR3 DNA sequence: TGTGCCAGCGTAACCCAAGCCGGCCAGGGAGGGGAGTATGGCTACACCTTC. Its translation: CASVTQAGQGGEYGYTF.

Here the CDR3 DNA reads TGTGCCAGCAGCCAACCCCCCGGGACAGGGGCTTCTAACCCTGAAGCTTTCTTT. Protein sequence: CASSQPPGTGASNPEAFF. The genes are TRBV6-2 or TRBV6-3 and TRBJ1-1; 10 bases agree with TRBD1. In germline, CDR1 is MNHEY, CDR2 SVGEGT. J was trimmed by 6 bases and V by 6 bases; bases with no gene match: 19. This CDR3 is 18 amino acids long.

Many counts were recorded for this clonotype. The genes are TRBV14 and TRBJ2-1, with D hard to call. The CDR3 spans 16 residues. The germline V gene has CDR1 SGHDN and CDR2 FVKESK. Trimming took 0 bases from V and 3 from J, leaving 12 bases between them. The chain's CDR3 is CASSQDRPGYYNEQFF. The CDR3 bases are TGTGCCAGCAGCCAAGACCGGCCGGGCTACTACAATGAGCAGTTCTTC.

This clonotype was detected ten times or more. The chain employs TRBV20-1 and TRBJ1-5, with a weak D call TRBD1 (5 bases). Germline V CDR1 and CDR2: DFQATT, SNEGSKA (reference sequence). CDR3 length: 14 residues. V shed 1 base and J shed 3 bases, with 10 bases lying between them. The chain's CDR3 is CSARAQGPNQPQHF. The CDR3 region has the DNA TGCAGTGCTAGAGCCCAGGGCCCCAATCAGCCCCAGCATTTT.

This clonotype was recorded at least ten times. The chain employs TRBV25-1 and TRBJ1-2, with D possibly being TRBD1 (5 bases). Germline V gene sequence: CDR1 MGHDK, CDR2 SYGVNS. Trimming left V 2 bases short and J 2 bases short, with 6 bases between. The CDR3 consists of 13 residues. CDR3 in amino acids: CASSENRNYGYTF. The CDR3 bases are TGTGCCAGCAGTGAAAACAGGAACTATGGCTACACCTTC.

This clonotype has ten or more counts. The rearrangement joins TRBV10-3 to TRBJ2-7; D unresolved. The CDR3 has 11 residues. V shed 2 bases and J shed 4 bases, with 3 bases lying between them. Per the germline V gene, CDR1 is ENHRY and CDR2 is SYGVKD. For the CDR3, the DNA is TGTGCCATCAGTGAGGGGTACGAGCAGTACTTC. Translated: CAISEGYEQYF.

As for this clonotype: Since a much larger clone is just one base distant, this may be a read error. The chain uses TRBV28 and TRBJ2-4, with 11 bases aligning to TRBD2. The CDR3 runs 18 residues. In germline, CDR1 is MDHEN, CDR2 SYDVKM. V was pared by 5 bases and J by 2 bases, with 11 bases of the junction left unmatched. The CDR3 reads CASSEPGLAVGPKNIQYF. In nucleotides, the CDR3 is TGTGCCAGCAGTGAACCGGGACTAGCGGTGGGGCCCAAAAACATTCAGTACTTC.

This chain links TRBV10-3 with TRBJ1-3; D is undetermined. V dropped 9 bases and J dropped 4 bases, with 7 bases sitting between them. This CDR3 has 11 residues. Germline CDR1 ENHRY, CDR2 SYGVKD. CDR3 DNA: TGTGCCATTTCAAGCGGAAACACCATATATTTT. Translated, it gives CAISSGNTIYF.

This clonotype has only a few counts. The J gene is TRBJ2-7, the V gene TRBV5-1; tentatively, D is TRBD1 (5 bases). The CDR3 extends over 13 amino acids. V lost 3 bases to trimming and J lost 10 bases, with 17 bases between them. Germline loops: CDR1 SGHRS, CDR2 YFSETQ. CDR3 sequence: CASSWGPGGNQYF. The DNA of the CDR3 is TGCGCCAGCAGCTGGGGCCCTGGTGGAAATCAGTACTTC.

This clonotype appeared a few times. The chain is built from TRBV11-3 and TRBJ2-7; 7 bases line up with TRBD2. The germline V gene has CDR1 SGHNT and CDR2 YENEEA. After removal of 5 bases from V and 6 bases from J, the junction contained 10 bases not matched to a gene. The length of the CDR3 is 14 residues. This CDR3 is CASSRSGREGEQYF. The DNA of the CDR3 is TGTGCCAGCAGCCGCTCGGGGAGGGAGGGCGAGCAGTACTTC.

At least ten counts were recorded for this clonotype. The chain uses TRBV5-5 and TRBJ2-5; D might be TRBD2 (5 bases). With 0 bases removed from V and 2 bases from J, the gap between germline ends came to 11 bases. Germline V gives CDR1 SGHKS, CDR2 YYEKEE (reference sequence). The CDR3 is 15 residues long. The CDR3 nucleotides are TGTGCCAGCAGCTTGGGACCGGGGATTCAAGAGACCCAGTACTTC. It yields the protein CASSLGPGIQETQYF.

About this clonotype itself: One base away lies a much larger clone, so this may be a sequencing read error. J is TRBJ1-5 and V is TRBV6-2 or TRBV6-3, with D unclear. There are 14 residues in the CDR3. The germline V gene encodes CDR1 MNHEY and CDR2 SVGEGT. The V end was cut by 6 bases, the J end by 1 base, with 10 bases between. CDR3 DNA: TGTGCCAGCAGCCCCTTCCAGAGCAATCAGCCCCAGCATTTT. It is translated as CASSPFQSNQPQHF.

This chain connects TRBV15 to TRBJ1-5; D gene uncertain. The CDR3 totals 14 residues. Between the trimmed V and J ends, which lost 3 bases and 3 bases, there was a span of 9 bases. Germline V gene sequence: CDR1 LNHNV, CDR2 YYDKDF (reference sequence). The CDR3 is CATSSKEINQPQHF. The CDR3 DNA reads as TGTGCCACCAGCAGTAAAGAGATCAATCAGCCCCAGCATTTT.

At least ten counts were recorded for this clonotype. The chain recombines TRBV29-1 with TRBJ1-1, with a weak D call TRBD1 (5 bases). The CDR3 extends over 13 amino acids. The V gene's germline CDR1 is SQVTM and CDR2 ANQGSEA. The ends were cut back, 6 bases at V and 4 bases at J, with 15 bases in the middle. CDR3 amino acids: CSVNSIGGTEAFF. CDR3 in DNA: TGCAGCGTAAACAGCATCGGGGGCACTGAAGCTTTCTTT.

The genes are TRBV28 and TRBJ1-2; unclear D gene. This CDR3 comprises 12 residues. V dropped 6 bases and J dropped 3 bases, with 8 bases sitting between them. Germline values: CDR1 MDHEN, CDR2 SYDVKM. The CDR3 loop is CASSEDYYGYTF. Written as DNA, the CDR3 is TGTGCCAGCAGCGAGGACTACTATGGCTACACCTTC.

This clonotype was seen a few times. The gene calls are TRBV4-1 and TRBJ2-3; 8 bases agree with TRBD1. J gave up 1 base and V 4 bases, and 13 bases lay outside the gene matches. The CDR3 runs 18 residues. CDR1 is MGHRA, CDR2 YSYEKL, per germline. The CDR3 nucleotides read TGCGCCAGCAGCCGCCGACAGGGGCTAGGGGATCGCACAGATACGCAGTATTTT. This translates into CASSRRQGLGDRTDTQYF.